The clone carrying this T cell receptor (beta chain) was recorded once. Its target is unknown. The sample belongs to a study of early T cells in non-severe SARS-CoV-2 infection. Overall study: Chains were unpaired, as sequencing was done on bulk RNA from unsorted whole blood. Overall study findings and caveats: Matches to VDJdb favored anti-spike CD8 responses and missed private and CD4 specificities.

Molecules of cDNA were individually given unique molecular identifiers that were attached to them. TCRdb re-called the 5' RACE reads with MiXCR, one entry per CDR3 protein. The sample has about 44,000 distinct CDR3 sequences; 20% to 25% are singletons. Germline lookup yields CDR1 MGHRA and CDR2 YSYEKL. This CDR3 is 13 amino acids long. V was pared by 3 bases and J by 11 bases, with 16 bases between. V usage is TRBV4-1 and J usage is TRBJ1-1; D is undetermined. The TCR was taken from an adult who was a healthcare worker with PCR-confirmed SARS-CoV-2 infection or an uninfected control (not recorded which). The material sequenced was whole blood, taken at baseline. As DNA, the CDR3 is TGCGCCAGCAGCCATCCCTCGTCACGGAGGGCTTTCTTT. It translates to CASSHPSSRRAFF.